This TCR beta chain is from a study of OX40 agonist ivuxolimab in advanced cancers. Study summary: Ivuxolimab, which is an agonistic anti-OX40 (CD134) antibody, was administered to the patients.

About this clone: Its specificity is not known.

A history of autoimmune disease or systemic immunosuppression excluded patients. Trimming removed 9 bases at V and 4 bases at J, with 10 bases between. Germline CDR1 LNHDA, CDR2 SQIVND (reference sequence). This CDR3 region has 12 residues. Sequenced by immunoSEQ multiplex PCR; TCRdb stores in-frame clones only, minus some. The sample yields about 7,000 clones, roughly 70% seen once. Study-level findings and limits: Circulating CD4+ and CD8+ T cells showed clonal expansion by week 6 at 0.1 to 3.0 mg/kg.

V and J are TRBV19 and TRBJ1-3; D unclear. The sequence came from an adult with an advanced solid tumor such as melanoma, head and neck, liver or kidney cancer. The specimen comprised CD4+ or CD8+ T cells sorted from blood, sampled in a trial of the OX40 agonist ivuxolimab. In DNA, the CDR3 is TGTGCCAGCGAAAAGTCCGGAAACACCATATATTTT. Amino acids: CASEKSGNTIYF.